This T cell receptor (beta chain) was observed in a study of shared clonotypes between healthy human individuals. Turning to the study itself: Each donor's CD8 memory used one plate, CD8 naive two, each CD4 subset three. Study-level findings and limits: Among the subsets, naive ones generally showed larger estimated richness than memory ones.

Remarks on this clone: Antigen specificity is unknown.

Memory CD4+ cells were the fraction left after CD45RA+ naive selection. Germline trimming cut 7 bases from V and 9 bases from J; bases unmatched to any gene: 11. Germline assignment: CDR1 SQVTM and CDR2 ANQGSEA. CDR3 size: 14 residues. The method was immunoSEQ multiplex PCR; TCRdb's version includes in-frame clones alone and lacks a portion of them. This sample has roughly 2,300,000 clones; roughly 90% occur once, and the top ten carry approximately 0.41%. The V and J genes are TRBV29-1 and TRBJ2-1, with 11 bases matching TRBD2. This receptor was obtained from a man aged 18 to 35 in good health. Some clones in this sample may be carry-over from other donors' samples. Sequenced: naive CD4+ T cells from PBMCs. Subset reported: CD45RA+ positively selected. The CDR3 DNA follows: TGCAGCGCCCGTCCTAGCGGGAGGATCCGTGAGCAGTTCTTC. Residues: CSARPSGRIREQFF.